The 10 T cell receptor beta chains given below trace back to one sample, sequenced in a study of memory CD4+ T cells and cytomegalovirus serostatus. Data came from immunoSEQ multiplex PCR; TCRdb stores just in-frame clones and leaves some out. The table records about 48,000 clones, about 77% of them present only once. Single viable CD3+CD4+CD8-CD45RO+ cells were sorted as the memory CD4+ T cells. What was sequenced was memory CD4+ T cells from blood. These receptors were taken from an adult in good health and CMV-seronegative.

The chain couples TRBV18 to TRBJ2-2; either TRBD1 or TRBD2 may fit D (5 bases each). V was cut by 6 bases and J by 0 bases, with 20 bases left in between. Germline CDR1 is KGHSH and CDR2 is LQKENI. The CDR3 covers 18 residues. The DNA of the CDR3 is TGTGCCAGCTCCCCAGAAGGGGCAGCCGGGACGAACACCGGGGAGCTGTTTTTT. The encoded protein is CASSPEGAAGTNTGELFF.

The chain couples TRBV7-2 to TRBJ2-7, with D perhaps being TRBD1 or TRBD2 (5 bases each). V lost 4 bases and J lost 2, with 12 bases in between. The CDR3 extends over 14 amino acids. The V gene's germline CDR1 is SGHTA and CDR2 FQGNSA. In DNA, the CDR3 is TGTGCCAGCAGCTCCCGGGACGGTACCTACGAGCAGTACTTC. Translating gives CASSSRDGTYEQYF.

The rearrangement joins TRBV18 to TRBJ2-1, with 10 nucleotides matching TRBD2. The CDR3 covers 16 residues. Germline assignment: CDR1 KGHSH and CDR2 LQKENI. Trimming removed 6 bases from V and 5 bases from J; junction bases left unmatched: 10. The DNA of the CDR3 is TGTGCCAGCTCTTACCTAGCGGGAGATGGGAACAATGAGCAGTTCTTC. Amino acid sequence: CASSYLAGDGNNEQFF.

This chain links TRBV7-8 with TRBJ2-2; D gene ambiguous. The CDR3 is made up of 12 amino acids. Germline V lookup: CDR1 SGHVS, CDR2 FQNEAQ. Trimming left V 1 base short and J 3 bases short, with 0 bases between. As DNA, the CDR3 is TGTGCCAGCAGCTTAGACACCGGGGAGCTGTTTTTT. Translation gives CASSLDTGELFF. Based on the CDR3 plus reference TRBV7-8 and TRBJ2-2, the full variable domain is GAGVSQSPRYKVAKRGQDVALRCDPISGHVSLFWYQQALGQGPEFLTYFQNEAQLDKSGLPSDRFFAERPEGSVSTLKIQRTQQEDSAVYLCASSLDTGELFFGEGSRLTVL.

This chain links TRBV30 with TRBJ1-5; no reliable D call. The CDR3 is 13 residues long. The V and J ends lost 1 base and 9 bases respectively, with 13 bases between them. Germline CDR1 reads GTSNPN; CDR2 reads SVGIG (reference sequence). The CDR3 loop reads CAWSEGSRRPQHF. Here the CDR3 DNA reads TGTGCCTGGAGTGAGGGAAGCCGTCGGCCCCAGCATTTT.

The gene calls are TRBV18 and TRBJ1-1; unclear D gene. Germline CDR1 and CDR2: KGHSH and LQKENI. Deletions cut 3 bases from V and 2 bases from J, with 10 bases between. The CDR3 covers 14 residues. The CDR3 here is CASSPRTGNTEAFF. For the CDR3, the DNA is TGTGCCAGCTCACCCCGGACGGGAAACACTGAAGCTTTCTTT.

In its sample, this clone was seen a few times. The J gene is TRBJ2-7, the V gene TRBV11-2; D might be TRBD2 (5 bases). CDR1 is SGHAT and CDR2 is FQNNGV in the germline V gene. CDR3 length equals 17 residues. Trimming removed 0 bases from V and 2 bases from J, with 17 bases in between. CDR3 nucleotides: TGTGCCAGCAGCTTAGATGGAGAGGGTAGTATCCCCTACGAGCAGTACTTC. Translated, it gives CASSLDGEGSIPYEQYF.

V gene TRBV15 combines with J gene TRBJ2-7; 10 positions agree with TRBD2. Germline trimming cut 3 bases from V and 2 bases from J; bases unmatched to any gene: 19. This CDR3 has 20 residues. Germline assignment: CDR1 LNHNV and CDR2 YYDKDF (reference sequence). Here the CDR3 reads CATSSVGGSVLAGPTYEQYF. For the CDR3, the DNA is TGTGCCACCAGCAGCGTTGGAGGGTCGGTACTAGCGGGACCCACCTACGAGCAGTACTTC.

The rearrangement links TRBV19 to TRBJ1-3; 9 bases map to TRBD1. Germline V lookup: CDR1 LNHDA, CDR2 SQIVND (reference sequence). The length of the CDR3 is 17 residues. With 7 bases clipped from V and 0 bases from J, the junction kept 10 bases outside the gene matches. Here the CDR3 reads CASISGTGTSSGNTIYF. The CDR3 region has the DNA TGTGCCAGTATTTCCGGGACAGGGACCTCCTCTGGAAACACCATATATTTT.

This clone was recorded only once. This chain joins TRBV28 and TRBJ1-2; 9 nucleotides align to TRBD1. V trimming: 5 bases; J trimming: 5 bases; junction bases outside the gene matches: 9. Germline values: CDR1 MDHEN, CDR2 SYDVKM. The CDR3 runs 15 residues. CDR3 residues: CASSETGTGLYGYTF. The DNA for the CDR3 is TGTGCCAGCAGTGAGACCGGGACAGGGTTATATGGCTACACCTTC.